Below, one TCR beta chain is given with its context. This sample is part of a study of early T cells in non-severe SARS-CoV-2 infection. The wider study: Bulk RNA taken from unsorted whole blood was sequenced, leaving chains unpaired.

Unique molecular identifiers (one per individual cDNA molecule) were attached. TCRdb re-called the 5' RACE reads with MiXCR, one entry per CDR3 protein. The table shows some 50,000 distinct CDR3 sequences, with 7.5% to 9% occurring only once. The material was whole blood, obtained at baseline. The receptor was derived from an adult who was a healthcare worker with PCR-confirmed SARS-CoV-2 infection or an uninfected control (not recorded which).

The CDR3 is CASSPAGEKLFF. In DNA form, the CDR3 reads TGTGCCAGCAGCCCCGCGGGCGAAAAACTGTTTTTT. The V gene is TRBV7-9, the J gene TRBJ1-4; D unresolved. Germline V gene lookup returns CDR1 SEHNR and CDR2 FQNEAQ (reference sequence). This CDR3 is 12 amino acids long. Between the trimmed V and J ends, which lost 5 bases and 8 bases, there was a span of 9 bases.